This T cell receptor (beta chain) was captured in a study of blood T cells in healthy people across ages. Study observations and caveats: PBMCs that were unsorted prevented a conclusive naive versus antigen-experienced comparison. Naive CD4+ cell counts and diversity both ran higher in long-lived than in aged donors. Older age went with lower TCR beta diversity per million T cells, in a roughly linear way.

Alongside a J-beta primer mix, a sample-barcoded 5' primer served in a second PCR lasting roughly 7 to 11 cycles. Via MiXCR, TCRdb re-called the 5' RACE reads, giving one row per CDR3 protein. The sample consists of roughly 680,000 distinct CDR3 sequences, over 40% of them appearing once. Remarks on this clonotype: Its antigen is currently unknown. A much larger clone lies one base from this, so it may be a read error.

There are 15 residues in the CDR3. Per the germline V gene, CDR1 is SGHRS and CDR2 is YFSETQ. The V and J ends lost 4 bases and 1 base respectively, with 14 bases between them. This TCR derives from a woman over 75 in good health. The source material was blood. The chain employs TRBV5-1 and TRBJ1-1, with D uncertain. The CDR3 here is CASSGLGKANTEAFF. CDR3 bases: TGCGCCAGCAGCGGGTTGGGGAAGGCGAACACTGAAGCTTTCTTT.